This TCR beta chain stems from a study of long-term antiretroviral therapy in people with HIV. Version v3.0 of the immunoSEQ assay was performed at survey level. Repertoires were generated with immunoSEQ multiplex PCR, while TCRdb's copy carries only in-frame clones and drops some. Of 25,000 to 30,000 clones listed, roughly 80% are singletons. Overall study results and limits: Controls had broader CDR3 length ranges than HIV repertoires did. ART preceded a rise in diversity that nonetheless stayed lower than in transplant donor controls.

To note about this clone: Its antigen is as yet unknown.

The CDR3 contains 13 residues. The junction had 5 bases not matched to a gene; V was cut back by 7 bases and J by 2 bases. The V gene's germline CDR1 is SQVTM and CDR2 ANQGSEA. The chain combines TRBV29-1 with TRBJ2-1, with 7 bases lining up with TRBD1. The source is a man aged 40-50 years with HIV. Sample: unsorted PBMCs, taken 3 years after starting antiretroviral therapy. The CDR3 region has the DNA TGCAGCGCGCAGGGGGACGCCTACAATGAGCAGTTCTTC. It encodes CSAQGDAYNEQFF.